Following are 20 T cell receptor beta chains from one sample sequenced in a study of blood T cell repertoires in COVID-19. This table comes from immunoSEQ multiplex PCR, and its TCRdb copy is limited to in-frame clones, with some not included. The sample has approximately 320,000 clones, approximately 85% seen once; the top ten hold 6% to 9%. Material: peripheral blood. All receptors come from a human donor in a cohort sampled during active COVID-19.

The rearrangement joins TRBV12-3 or TRBV12-4 to TRBJ2-3; no clear D gene. The V end was cut by 5 bases, the J end by 7 bases, with 10 bases between. The length of the CDR3 is 12 residues. CDR3 in amino acids: CASSILLNTQYF. As DNA, the CDR3 is TGTGCCAGCAGTATTTTGCTAAATACGCAGTATTTT.

This clone was seen a few times. The V and J genes are TRBV19 and TRBJ1-5; D is unclear. CDR1 and CDR2 (germline): LNHDA, SQIVND (reference sequence). The CDR3 is 15 amino acids. V lost 2 bases and J lost 4, with 12 bases in between. The CDR3 nucleotides read TGTGCCAGTAGTATATCTGGGCCGATAAATCAGCCCCAGCATTTT. This encodes CASSISGPINQPQHF.

The rearrangement uses TRBV5-1 and TRBJ2-3, with 10 bases aligning to TRBD1. V gave up 4 bases and J gave up 2 bases; unmatched junction bases: 16. CDR3 length equals 19 residues. Germline V lookup: CDR1 SGHRS, CDR2 YFSETQ. CDR3 loop: CASSISLQLGTGDTDTQYF. The CDR3 DNA is TGCGCCAGCAGCATCTCGCTTCAACTCGGGACAGGGGACACAGATACGCAGTATTTT.

The chain carries TRBV19 and TRBJ1-6; maybe TRBD1 (6 bases). V was cut by 4 bases and J by 7 bases, with 14 bases left in between. Per the germline V gene, CDR1 is LNHDA and CDR2 is SQIVND (reference sequence). This CDR3 has 15 residues. The CDR3 protein is CASSNRDNGNSPLHF. Here the CDR3 DNA reads TGTGCCAGTAGTAATCGGGACAACGGGAATTCACCCCTCCACTTT.

This clone appeared a few times. The gene calls are TRBV3-1 (or the pseudogene TRBV3-2) and TRBJ2-5; 7 nucleotides agree with TRBD1. V trimming: 5 bases; J trimming: 1 base; junction bases outside the gene matches: 7. Germline lookup yields CDR1 LGHDT and CDR2 YNNKEL (reference sequence). The CDR3 totals 15 residues. CDR3 bases: TGTGCCAGCAGCAATCCGGGACAGCCCCAAGAGACCCAGTACTTC. Translating it yields CASSNPGQPQETQYF.

This clone was seen only a few times. This rearrangement joins TRBV19 to TRBJ2-7; maybe TRBD1 (6 bases). Germline V CDR1 and CDR2: LNHDA, SQIVND (reference sequence). This CDR3 is built from 14 residues. The ends were cut back, 5 bases at V and 3 bases at J, with 14 bases in the middle. The DNA of the CDR3 is TGTGCCAGTAGTCTCCCGGGACACGGCTACGAGCAGTACTTC. This codes for CASSLPGHGYEQYF. Drawing the rest from reference TRBV19 and TRBJ2-7, the complete variable domain is DGGITQSPKYLFRKEGQNVTLSCEQNLNHDAMYWYRQDPGQGLRLIYYSQIVNDFQKGDIAEGYSVSREKKESFPLTVTSAQKNPTAFYLCASSLPGHGYEQYFGPGTRLTVT.

The chain uses TRBV29-1 and TRBJ2-1, with TRBD1 identical over 9 bases. V trimming: 6 bases; J trimming: 7 bases; junction bases outside the gene matches: 10. CDR1 is SQVTM and CDR2 is ANQGSEA in the germline V gene. This CDR3 region has 14 residues. The CDR3 loop reads CSVRGTGILNEQFF. The CDR3 region has the DNA TGCAGCGTAAGAGGGACAGGGATCCTAAATGAGCAGTTCTTC.

V gene TRBV3-1 (or the pseudogene TRBV3-2) combines with J gene TRBJ1-2; 7 bases match TRBD1. Losses at the gene ends were 2 bases for V and 0 bases for J; bases not matched to a gene: 3. The length of the CDR3 is 15 residues. Germline CDR1 reads LGHDT; CDR2 reads YNNKEL (reference sequence). CDR3 protein: CASSQKGAANYGYTF. The CDR3 coding sequence is TGTGCCAGCAGCCAAAAGGGGGCTGCTAACTATGGCTACACCTTC.

V gene TRBV10-3 combines with J gene TRBJ2-3; 7 bases fit TRBD2. The CDR3 consists of 14 residues. V lost 9 bases, J lost 3 bases, and 9 bases stayed unmatched. Germline CDR1 and CDR2: ENHRY and SYGVKD. The CDR3 spells CAMRDYLITDTQYF. CDR3 DNA: TGTGCCATGCGGGACTATCTTATAACAGATACGCAGTATTTT.

J is TRBJ2-7 and V is TRBV10-2, with D perhaps TRBD1 (5 bases). Trimming pared 2 bases from V and 3 bases from J, leaving 14 bases between. Germline loops: CDR1 WSHSY, CDR2 SAAADI. The CDR3 loop spans 15 amino acids. CDR3 region: CASSEGAGLLYEQYF. CDR3 sequence (DNA): TGCGCCAGCAGTGAGGGGGCAGGCCTACTCTACGAGCAGTACTTC.

The gene calls are TRBV5-1 and TRBJ1-2; 8 bases are a match to TRBD1. After removal of 2 bases from V and 6 bases from J, the junction contained 6 bases not matched to a gene. The germline CDR1 and CDR2 sequences are SGHRS and YFSETQ. The CDR3 sequence is 14 residues long. This CDR3 reads CASSFPGGANGYTF. CDR3 nucleotides: TGCGCCAGCAGCTTCCCAGGGGGCGCGAATGGCTACACCTTC.

V usage is TRBV5-4 and J usage is TRBJ1-1; TRBD1 aligns across 8 bases. V trimming: 0 bases; J trimming: 3 bases; junction bases outside the gene matches: 10. From germline, CDR1 is SGHNT and CDR2 YYREEE (reference sequence). The CDR3 runs to 17 residues. The CDR3 DNA sequence: TGTGCCAGCAGCTTGGAGATTTCTGGACAGGGAGACACTGAAGCTTTCTTT. Translated, it gives CASSLEISGQGDTEAFF.

This clone is a singleton in its sample. The rearrangement uses TRBV30 and TRBJ1-5; a possible D gene is TRBD1 (6 bases). Germline V CDR1 and CDR2: GTSNPN, SVGIG (reference sequence). Deletions cut 1 base from V and 6 bases from J, with 13 bases between. This CDR3 spans 14 amino acids. CDR3 amino acids: CAWSGNRASQPQHF. Here the CDR3 DNA reads TGTGCCTGGAGTGGGAACAGGGCGAGTCAGCCCCAGCATTTT.

J is TRBJ2-7 and V is TRBV12-3 or TRBV12-4; TRBD1 is a possible D gene (5 bases). The CDR3 runs 13 residues. Trimming shortened V by 3 bases and J by 4 bases, and 10 bases separated the two germline ends. The CDR3 DNA follows: TGTGCCAGCAGTTTGGGGCAGCAGTACGAGCAGTACTTC. The encoded protein is CASSLGQQYEQYF.

The chain links TRBV27 to TRBJ2-1, with a tentative D call TRBD2 (7 bases). The CDR3 has 16 residues. Germline CDR1 reads MNHEY; CDR2 reads SMNVEV (reference sequence). V lost 1 base and J lost 1, with 11 bases in between. CDR3 sequence: CASSLWGGESYNEQFF. The CDR3 DNA reads TGTGCCAGCAGTTTATGGGGGGGCGAGTCCTACAATGAGCAGTTCTTC.

This clone was observed a single time. The rearrangement links TRBV24-1 to TRBJ1-5; tentatively, D is TRBD1 (5 bases). The V end lost 2 bases, the J end lost 7 bases, and 14 bases lay between the germline ends. Germline-derived CDR1 and CDR2 are KGHDR and SFDVKD. The CDR3 contains 15 residues. The CDR3 is CATSDSGGRRQPQHF. The CDR3 DNA reads TGTGCCACCAGTGATTCCGGGGGACGGCGACAGCCCCAGCATTTT.

The chain couples TRBV27 to TRBJ2-1, with TRBD2 as a possible D gene (6 bases). The length of the CDR3 is 11 residues. Germline CDR1 is MNHEY and CDR2 is SMNVEV (reference sequence). The V end was cut by 10 bases, the J end by 8 bases, with 12 bases between. CDR3 amino acids: CATRGRYEQFF. In DNA form, the CDR3 reads TGTGCCACCCGGGGGAGGTATGAGCAGTTCTTC.

The rearrangement links TRBV5-6 to TRBJ2-7, with TRBD1 as a possible D gene (6 bases). V dropped 3 bases and J dropped 3 bases, with 13 bases sitting between them. CDR3 length: 14 amino acids. From germline, CDR1 is SGHDT and CDR2 YYEEEE. CDR3 in DNA: TGTGCCAGCAGCTGGGGGCAGATCAGCTACGAGCAGTACTTC. Translation gives CASSWGQISYEQYF.

This clone appeared a few times. The chain carries TRBV19 and TRBJ1-2, with 9 nucleotides matching TRBD1. Germline V lookup: CDR1 LNHDA, CDR2 SQIVND (reference sequence). The CDR3 sequence is 14 residues long. V was clipped by 7 bases and J by 4 bases; unmatched bases: 7. The CDR3 region is CASKAQGASYGYTF. The CDR3 bases are TGTGCCAGTAAGGCACAGGGGGCTAGCTATGGCTACACCTTC. The whole variable domain, filled in from reference TRBV19 and TRBJ1-2, reads DGGITQSPKYLFRKEGQNVTLSCEQNLNHDAMYWYRQDPGQGLRLIYYSQIVNDFQKGDIAEGYSVSREKKESFPLTVTSAQKNPTAFYLCASKAQGASYGYTFGSGTRLTVV.

The table lists this clone with a count of one. The chain employs TRBV24-1 and TRBJ1-2, with 7 bases lining up with TRBD1. CDR1 is KGHDR and CDR2 is SFDVKD in the germline V gene. Trimming cost V 3 bases and J 4 bases; bases outside gene matches: 10. The length of the CDR3 is 16 residues. CDR3 protein: CATSDPTQGTLYGYTF. CDR3 DNA sequence: TGTGCCACCAGTGATCCCACACAGGGGACCCTCTATGGCTACACCTTC.